The source of this T cell receptor beta chain is a study of Ad26.COV2.S vaccination and SARS-CoV-2 variants. Sequencing used immunoSEQ multiplex PCR; TCRdb keeps in-frame clones, though not all of them. The sample contains about 380,000 clones, roughly four fifths of which appear only once. Noted treatment: roughly 20 received Ad26.COV2.S at low or high dose, single or two shots; about five received placebo; per-sample allocation not given. On day 63 after the first injection, vaccine and placebo recipients gave samples. Study-wide points: Total responses of T cells may have been underestimated by the analyses of TCR breadth and depth. Reports say spike-specific CD8+ and CD4+ T cell responses covered substantial breadth after vaccination.

A remark on this clone: The antigen is undetermined. The CDR3 does not end in the conserved phenylalanine or tryptophan, so this is likely a read error. The DNA is left out, because the CDR3 cannot be placed on it with certainty; the CDR3 is given as TCRdb lists it.

Both ends counted, the CDR3 spans 14 residues. Germline values: CDR1 SGHDT, CDR2 YYEEEE. This chain links TRBV5-6 with TRBJ2-4; TRBD2, the D gene given by the table, was not confirmed from the DNA. The sequence derives from a person aged 18-60 years who received the Ad26.COV2.S COVID-19 vaccine or a placebo. The sample was peripheral blood, taken in a trial of Ad26.COV2.S vaccine versus placebo. CDR3 residues: CASSRELAKNIRYL.